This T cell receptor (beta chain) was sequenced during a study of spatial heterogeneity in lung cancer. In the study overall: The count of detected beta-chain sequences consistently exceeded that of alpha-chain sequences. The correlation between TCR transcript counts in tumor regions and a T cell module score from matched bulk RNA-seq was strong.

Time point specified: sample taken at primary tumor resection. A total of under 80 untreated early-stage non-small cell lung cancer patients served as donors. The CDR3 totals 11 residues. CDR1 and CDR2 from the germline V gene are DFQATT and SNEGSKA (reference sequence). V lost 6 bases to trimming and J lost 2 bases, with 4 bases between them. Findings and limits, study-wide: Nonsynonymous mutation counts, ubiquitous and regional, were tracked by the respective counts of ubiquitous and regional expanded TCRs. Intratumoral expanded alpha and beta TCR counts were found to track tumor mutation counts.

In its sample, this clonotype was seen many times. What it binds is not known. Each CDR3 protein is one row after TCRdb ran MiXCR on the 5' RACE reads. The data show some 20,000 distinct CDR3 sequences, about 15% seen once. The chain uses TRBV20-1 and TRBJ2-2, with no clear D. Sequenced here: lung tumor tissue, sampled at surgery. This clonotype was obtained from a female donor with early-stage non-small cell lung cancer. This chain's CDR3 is CSAVNTGELFF. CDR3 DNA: TGCAGTGCGGTTAACACCGGGGAGCTGTTTTTT.